This TCR beta chain was identified during a study of T cell changes during pregnancy in multiple sclerosis. CDR1 is LGHNA and CDR2 is YNFKEQ in the germline V gene. The CDR3 is 15 residues long. The ends were cut back, 1 base at V and 1 base at J, with 10 bases in the middle. TCRdb keeps only in-frame clones here, not all; method: immunoSEQ multiplex PCR. The table lists approximately 48,000 clones, 94% of them singletons, with around 5.9% in the top ten. Sequencing was performed on CD8+ T cells from peripheral blood mononuclear cells, taken before pregnancy. The sequence was obtained from a female donor with multiple sclerosis, enrolled in a pregnancy study. The gene calls are TRBV4-2 and TRBJ1-1, with D unresolved. CDR3 bases: TGTGCCAGCAGCCAAGCGGTAATCGGGAACACTGAAGCTTTCTTT. Residues: CASSQAVIGNTEAFF.